The 12 T cell receptor beta chains given below trace back to one sample, sequenced in a study of T cells in Graves' hyperthyroidism and ophthalmopathy. TCR beta CDR3 region amplification was performed from RNA transcripts. HTBI primers drove first-round RT-PCR of the TCR CDR3. Each CDR3 protein is one row after TCRdb ran MiXCR on the multiplex PCR reads. The repertoire holds hundreds of thousands of distinct CDR3 sequences, with about 38% as singletons. Sequenced material: blood. Receptor source: a young man with Graves' hyperthyroidism.

The J gene is TRBJ1-5, the V gene TRBV7-3; 7 positions agree with TRBD1. Per germline, CDR1 SGHTA and CDR2 FQGTGA. This CDR3 has 18 residues. V trimming: 7 bases; J trimming: 2 bases; junction bases outside the gene matches: 17. CDR3 residues: CASTVTGQSSTGNQPQHF. The CDR3 region has the DNA TGTGCCAGCACAGTAACGGGACAGTCGTCAACAGGCAATCAGCCCCAGCATTTT.

The chain is built from TRBV7-9 and TRBJ1-5, with D possibly TRBD1 on 5 matching bases. V was trimmed by 4 bases and J by 0 bases, leaving 10 bases between them. The germline gives CDR1 SEHNR, CDR2 FQNEAQ (reference sequence). The CDR3 spans 15 residues. The CDR3 region has the DNA TGTGCCAGCAGCTCCACACAGGATAGCAATCAGCCCCAGCATTTT. It is translated as CASSSTQDSNQPQHF.

The rearrangement joins TRBV5-6 to TRBJ1-5; D is ambiguous. V lost 4 bases and J 7 bases, leaving 18 bases between the germline ends. This CDR3 is built from 15 residues. Germline values: CDR1 SGHDT, CDR2 YYEEEE. CDR3 amino acids: CASSLGRLQGQPQHF. The DNA of the CDR3 is TGTGCCAGCAGCCTAGGACGGCTCCAAGGACAGCCCCAGCATTTT.

This clonotype has at least ten counts. The chain is built from TRBV10-3 and TRBJ2-7, with D perhaps given as TRBD1 or TRBD2 (5 bases each). Trimming left V 8 bases short and J 3 bases short, with 17 bases between. CDR3 length: 14 residues. Germline-derived CDR1 and CDR2 are ENHRY and SYGVKD. CDR3 amino acids: CAIQRDVGVYEQYF. CDR3 DNA sequence: TGTGCCATCCAGAGGGACGTAGGCGTCTACGAGCAGTACTTC.

V and J are TRBV7-9 and TRBJ2-7; no firm D call. This CDR3 is 12 amino acids long. Trimming shortened V by 8 bases and J by 1 base, and 9 bases separated the two germline ends. Germline V gene sequence: CDR1 SEHNR, CDR2 FQNEAQ (reference sequence). As DNA, the CDR3 is TGTGCCAGCCACGGTAATTCCTACGAGCAGTACTTC. This gives the protein CASHGNSYEQYF.

The chain has TRBV20-1 and TRBJ2-7; TRBD2 agrees at 8 bases. The CDR3 loop spans 16 amino acids. Germline assignment: CDR1 DFQATT and CDR2 SNEGSKA (reference sequence). The J segment lost 7 bases and the V segment lost 4 bases, leaving 18 bases of the junction unmatched. The CDR3 DNA reads TGCAGTGCTAAGGGAGCGGGAGCGGGACCTCGGGGGGAGCAGTACTTC. Translation: CSAKGAGAGPRGEQYF.

The gene calls are TRBV2 and TRBJ2-1; D remains unclear. V lost 1 base to trimming and J lost 13 bases, with 5 bases between them. The germline CDR1 and CDR2 sequences are SNHLY and FYNNEI. The CDR3 is 10 amino acids. This chain's CDR3 is CASSEGVQFF. CDR3 nucleotide sequence: TGTGCCAGCAGTGAAGGGGTCCAGTTCTTC.

The CDR3 here is CSARSAGSTDTQYF. CDR3 coding DNA: TGCAGTGCTAGATCCGCAGGCAGCACAGATACGCAGTATTTT. The rearrangement uses TRBV20-1 and TRBJ2-3; D is ambiguous. V dropped 2 bases and J dropped 0 bases, with 9 bases sitting between them. Germline loops: CDR1 DFQATT, CDR2 SNEGSKA (reference sequence). This CDR3 has 14 amino acids.

In its sample, this clonotype was seen a few times. V gene TRBV5-1 combines with J gene TRBJ2-5; possible D gene TRBD1, 5 bases. The CDR3 has 13 residues. Trimming left V 5 bases short and J 1 base short, with 9 bases between. CDR1 and CDR2 (germline): SGHRS, YFSETQ. CDR3 sequence (DNA): TGCGCCAGCAGGACAGAGGTCCAAGAGACCCAGTACTTC. It is translated as CASRTEVQETQYF.

Concerning this clonotype: One junction end disagrees with the germline gene, perhaps due to a read error. This rearrangement joins TRBV11-1 to TRBJ2-7, with TRBD2 matching 8 bases. Germline assignment: CDR1 SGHAT and CDR2 FQDESV (reference sequence). There are 15 residues in the CDR3. The CDR3 coding sequence is TGCGCCAGCAGCCTCTGGAGCGGGAGAGGATACGAGCAGTACTTC. This gives the protein CASSLWSGRGYEQYF.

The table lists this clonotype with a few counts. The chain is built from TRBV6-6 and TRBJ1-5, with D possibly TRBD1 on 6 matching bases. Germline V CDR1 and CDR2: MNHNY, SVGAGI (reference sequence). Trimming took off 1 base at V and 0 bases at J, with 7 bases between the two ends. The CDR3 consists of 15 residues. The chain's CDR3 is CASSYLQGSNQPQHF. Here the CDR3 DNA reads TGTGCCAGCAGTTACTTACAGGGTAGCAATCAGCCCCAGCATTTT.

A remark on this clonotype: A junction boundary mismatches the germline segment, possibly from a read error. J is TRBJ1-4 and V is TRBV11-3; D is uncertain. From germline, CDR1 is SGHNT and CDR2 YENEEA. This CDR3 contains 14 residues. The CDR3 spells CVSSFTGGDEKLFF. The CDR3 DNA reads TGTGTCAGCAGCTTCACGGGAGGAGACGAAAAACTGTTTTTT.